What follows are 10 T cell receptor beta chains derived from one specimen sequenced in a study of T cells in Graves' hyperthyroidism and ophthalmopathy. Authors of the study amplified TCR beta CDR3 regions from RNA transcripts. TCR CDR3 underwent first-round RT-PCR with the HTBI primer set. TCRdb analysed the multiplex PCR reads with MiXCR anew, one entry per CDR3 protein. The data contain a few hundred thousand distinct CDR3 sequences, 20% to 25% of them singletons. Sequenced: blood. These receptors were collected from a man aged 50-59 years with Graves' hyperthyroidism.

A few counts support this clonotype. The chain combines TRBV12-3 or TRBV12-4 with TRBJ2-1, with a weak D call TRBD1 (5 bases). Trimming shortened V by 5 bases and J by 8 bases, and 16 bases separated the two germline ends. The CDR3 loop spans 14 amino acids. The DNA of the CDR3 is TGTGCCAGCAGTCCCGGACAAGGGAAAGATGAGCAGTTCTTC. Amino acid sequence: CASSPGQGKDEQFF.

V usage is TRBV28 and J usage is TRBJ2-7; 12 nucleotides align to TRBD2. J was trimmed by 4 bases and V by 8 bases; bases with no gene match: 9. In germline, CDR1 is MDHEN, CDR2 SYDVKM. CDR3 length: 15 residues. The CDR3 is CASCSTSGRGYEQYF. CDR3 in DNA: TGTGCCAGCTGCTCGACTAGCGGGAGAGGGTACGAGCAGTACTTC. Full variable domain (remainder filled in from reference TRBV28 and TRBJ2-7): DVKVTQSSRYLVKRTGEKVFLECVQDMDHENMFWYRQDPGLGLRLIYFSYDVKMKEKGDIPEGYSVSREKKERFSLILESASTNQTSMYLCASCSTSGRGYEQYFGPGTRLTVT.

V and J are TRBV10-3 and TRBJ2-7; a weak D match, TRBD2 (5 bases). V lost 8 bases, J lost 7 bases, and 18 bases lay in between. CDR3 size: 13 residues. Germline V gene sequence: CDR1 ENHRY, CDR2 SYGVKD. CDR3 DNA sequence: TGTGCCATCGCCCTAGCTGGCCCAGAGGAGCAGTACTTC. Protein: CAIALAGPEEQYF.

The J gene is TRBJ2-7, the V gene TRBV27, with D possibly being TRBD2 (5 bases). Trimming cost V 1 base and J 3 bases, with 10 bases left between them. CDR1 and CDR2 (germline): MNHEY, SMNVEV (reference sequence). The CDR3 totals 14 residues. The CDR3 is CASSLLGRGYEQYF. CDR3 DNA: TGTGCCAGCAGTTTATTAGGGAGAGGCTACGAGCAGTACTTC.

This clonotype was observed a handful of times. This chain joins TRBV14 and TRBJ2-5; maybe TRBD2 (6 bases). The V gene lost 6 bases and the J gene lost 7 bases, with 15 bases spanning the gap. Germline CDR1 and CDR2: SGHDN and FVKESK. There are 13 residues in the CDR3. The CDR3 loop reads CASSRKGGGTQYF. CDR3 sequence (DNA): TGTGCCAGCAGTCGAAAGGGAGGAGGGACCCAGTACTTC.

V usage is TRBV4-1 and J usage is TRBJ1-1; unclear D gene. This CDR3 is built from 16 residues. V was pared by 0 bases and J by 0 bases, with 11 bases between. The germline gives CDR1 MGHRA, CDR2 YSYEKL. The CDR3 reads CASSQDRRPLNTEAFF. CDR3 sequence (DNA): TGCGCCAGCAGCCAAGATCGACGGCCACTGAACACTGAAGCTTTCTTT.

This clonotype occurred many times. V is TRBV30 and J is TRBJ1-1, with TRBD1 identical over 7 bases. Looked up from germline, CDR1 is GTSNPN and CDR2 is SVGIG (reference sequence). The J segment lost 5 bases and the V segment lost 4 bases, leaving 16 bases of the junction unmatched. This CDR3 region has 16 residues. CDR3 nucleotides: TGTGCCTGGATCGTCGGGACAGCTTTCTCTCGGACTGAAGCTTTCTTT. This codes for CAWIVGTAFSRTEAFF.

This clonotype has only a few counts. J is TRBJ1-2 and V is TRBV3-1; D ambiguous. The V gene's germline CDR1 is LGHDT and CDR2 YNNKEL (reference sequence). This CDR3 region has 14 residues. Trimming removed 3 bases from V and 0 bases from J, with 8 bases in between. CDR3 residues: CASSQAGSNYGYTF. In nucleotides, the CDR3 is TGTGCCAGCAGCCAGGCCGGATCTAACTATGGCTACACCTTC. The whole variable domain, remainder taken from reference TRBV3-1 and TRBJ1-2, is DTAVSQTPKYLVTQMGNDKSIKCEQNLGHDTMYWYKQDSKKFLKIMFSYNNKELIINETVPNRFSPKSPDKAHLNLHINSLELGDSAVYFCASSQAGSNYGYTFGSGTRLTVV.

The chain links TRBV7-3 to TRBJ2-1; TRBD2 matches 8 bases. This CDR3 contains 16 residues. Germline trimming cut 3 bases from V and 3 bases from J; bases unmatched to any gene: 7. From germline, CDR1 is SGHTA and CDR2 FQGTGA. In DNA, the CDR3 is TGTGCCAGCAGCTTTCGGGGGACTAGGGGCTACAATGAGCAGTTCTTC. Amino acids: CASSFRGTRGYNEQFF.

About this clonotype itself: A much larger clone is a single base away; this may be a read error. No conserved phenylalanine or tryptophan ends this CDR3, so it is likely a read error. This chain uses TRBV11-2 with TRBJ2-3; D ambiguous. The CDR3 has 14 residues. With 2 bases removed from V and 2 bases from J, the gap between germline ends came to 8 bases. Germline CDR1 reads SGHAT; CDR2 reads FQNNGV. DNA for the CDR3: TGTGCCAGCAGCTTACTCAGGCTCACAGATACGCAGTATCTT. Translating gives CASSLLRLTDTQYL.